Listed here are 6 T cell receptor beta chains from one sample, sequenced in a study of cytomegalovirus exposure and HLA in healthy donors. Primers included in the PCR were 60 Vbeta and 13 Jbeta primers. Sequenced by immunoSEQ multiplex PCR; TCRdb stores in-frame clones only, minus some. Recorded here are about 38,000 clones; the top ten clones represent about 8.9%. Source material: PBMCs. The origin of the receptors is a man in his forties in good health and CMV-seropositive.

The CDR3 coding sequence is TGCAGTGCTAGGTTGGGGGCTCCCGAGTACTTC. It translates to CSARLGAPEYF. The J gene is TRBJ2-7, the V gene TRBV20-1; D is perhaps TRBD1 (6 bases). The length of the CDR3 is 11 residues. Germline V gene sequence: CDR1 DFQATT, CDR2 SNEGSKA (reference sequence). The ends were cut back, 3 bases at V and 11 bases at J, with 14 bases in the middle.

The V gene is TRBV30, the J gene TRBJ1-1; TRBD1 aligns across 8 bases. The CDR3 covers 13 residues. With 5 bases clipped from V and 1 base from J, the junction kept 3 bases outside the gene matches. Germline lookup yields CDR1 GTSNPN and CDR2 SVGIG (reference sequence). CDR3 bases: TGTGCCTGGCGACAGGGGACGAACACTGAAGCTTTCTTT. Protein sequence: CAWRQGTNTEAFF.

This chain connects TRBV19 to TRBJ1-3; possible D gene TRBD1, 5 bases. The CDR3 loop spans 16 amino acids. V shed 3 bases and J shed 0 bases, with 12 bases lying between them. Germline CDR1 and CDR2: LNHDA and SQIVND (reference sequence). CDR3 loop: CASSIGGYNSGNTIYF. The CDR3 nucleotides read TGTGCCAGTAGTATCGGGGGGTACAACTCTGGAAACACCATATATTTT.

This chain joins TRBV28 and TRBJ2-1; 9 nucleotides agree with TRBD2. In germline, CDR1 is MDHEN, CDR2 SYDVKM. There are 16 residues in the CDR3. The V segment lost 2 bases and the J segment 7 bases; nucleotides outside the gene matches: 9. This CDR3 is CASSLIGSGSMNEQFF. CDR3 in DNA: TGTGCCAGCAGTTTAATAGGTAGCGGGAGTATGAATGAGCAGTTCTTC.

The rearrangement joins TRBV11-3 to TRBJ1-2; TRBD1 aligns across 11 bases. After removal of 5 bases from V and 3 bases from J, the junction contained 8 bases not matched to a gene. The germline CDR1 and CDR2 sequences are SGHNT and YENEEA. The length of the CDR3 is 16 residues. The CDR3 DNA follows: TGTGCCAGCAGCCCGATCGGGACAGGGGGAGACTATGGCTACACCTTC. Amino acids: CASSPIGTGGDYGYTF.

The chain is built from TRBV5-4 and TRBJ2-1, with D perhaps TRBD2 (6 bases). This CDR3 is built from 15 residues. V lost 1 base and J lost 4, with 12 bases in between. Germline V gene data show CDR1 as SGHNT and CDR2 as YYREEE (reference sequence). The CDR3 sequence is CASSLPGSGYNEQFF. The CDR3 bases are TGTGCCAGCAGCTTGCCCGGGAGTGGGTACAATGAGCAGTTCTTC.